A selection of T cell receptor beta chains follows, all from one sample in a study of blood T cell repertoires in COVID-19. The repertoire was sequenced with immunoSEQ multiplex PCR; TCRdb's copy has only in-frame clones and lacks some. This table holds 200,000 to 250,000 clones, 70% to 85% found once. Sequenced material: peripheral blood. Source of these receptors: a woman of 80 years or more with acute or convalescent COVID-19. The CDR3 runs from the conserved cysteine through the conserved F or W. D genes are given only for firm matches. The size entry is marked missing in some rows and otherwise reads once, few, many or a size class.

v_call: TRBV6-5; d_call: .; clone_size: once; j_call: TRBJ1-1; cdr3_aa: CASSWQGQNTEAFF; cdr3_nt: TGTGCCAGCAGTTGGCAAGGACAGAACACTGAAGCTTTCTTT
v_call: TRBV6-5; d_call: .; clone_size: .; j_call: TRBJ1-1; cdr3_aa: CASEGDSNTEAFF; cdr3_nt: TGTGCCAGCGAAGGGGATTCGAACACTGAAGCTTTCTTT
v_call: TRBV6-5; d_call: .; clone_size: .; j_call: TRBJ1-1; cdr3_aa: CASSYERNTEAFF; cdr3_nt: TGTGCCAGCAGTTACGAGAGGAACACTGAAGCTTTCTTT
v_call: TRBV5-4; d_call: TRBD1; clone_size: .; j_call: TRBJ1-2; cdr3_aa: CASSFPGQGAYGYTF; cdr3_nt: TGTGCCAGCAGCTTCCCGGGACAGGGAGCCTATGGCTACACCTTC
v_call: TRBV5-1; d_call: TRBD2; clone_size: .; j_call: TRBJ2-5; cdr3_aa: CASSLVARLAGVETQYF; cdr3_nt: TGCGCCAGCAGCTTGGTAGCGAGACTAGCGGGGGTTGAGACCCAGTACTTC
v_call: TRBV11-3; d_call: TRBD1; clone_size: few; j_call: TRBJ1-1; cdr3_aa: CASSLAGTGGFSLSTEAFF; cdr3_nt: TGTGCCAGCAGCTTAGCTGGGACAGGGGGCTTTTCTCTGAGCACTGAAGCTTTCTTT
v_call: TRBV29-1; d_call: .; clone_size: .; j_call: TRBJ1-2; cdr3_aa: CSATTRTGSSGYTF; cdr3_nt: TGCAGCGCCACGACCCGTACAGGGAGCAGTGGCTACACCTTC
v_call: TRBV7-9; d_call: TRBD1; clone_size: once; j_call: TRBJ2-1; cdr3_aa: CASSFRDSRSNEQFF; cdr3_nt: TGTGCCAGCAGCTTCCGGGACAGTCGTTCCAATGAGCAGTTCTTC
v_call: TRBV2; d_call: TRBD1; clone_size: .; j_call: TRBJ1-4; cdr3_aa: CASRVRDSRREKLFF; cdr3_nt: TGTGCCAGCAGAGTACGGGACAGCCGTCGAGAAAAACTGTTTTTT
v_call: TRBV7-8; d_call: .; clone_size: .; j_call: TRBJ1-2; cdr3_aa: CASSPHTSGGGGYTF; cdr3_nt: TGTGCCAGCAGCCCCCATACTTCGGGAGGTGGTGGCTACACCTTC
v_call: TRBV27; d_call: .; clone_size: .; j_call: TRBJ1-1; cdr3_aa: CASSLSPDMNTEAFF; cdr3_nt: TGTGCCAGCAGTTTATCCCCAGACATGAACACTGAAGCTTTCTTT
v_call: TRBV4-3; d_call: .; clone_size: .; j_call: TRBJ1-5; cdr3_aa: CASSQGRDQPQHF; cdr3_nt: TGCGCCAGCAGCCAAGGGAGGGATCAGCCCCAGCATTTT
v_call: TRBV27; d_call: .; clone_size: .; j_call: TRBJ2-3; cdr3_aa: CASIAAGSPDTQYF; cdr3_nt: TGTGCCAGCATCGCTGCGGGGTCACCAGATACGCAGTATTTT
v_call: TRBV30; d_call: .; clone_size: .; j_call: TRBJ1-2; cdr3_aa: CAWSVGRVLGYTF; cdr3_nt: TGTGCCTGGAGTGTAGGCAGGGTTCTGGGCTACACCTTC
v_call: TRBV27; d_call: .; clone_size: .; j_call: TRBJ2-5; cdr3_aa: CASSHFPTQETQYF; cdr3_nt: TGTGCCAGCAGCCACTTCCCCACCCAAGAGACCCAGTACTTC
v_call: TRBV27; d_call: .; clone_size: .; j_call: TRBJ1-1; cdr3_aa: CASSLRGTMNTEAFF; cdr3_nt: TGTGCCAGCAGTTTGCGGGGGACAATGAACACTGAAGCTTTCTTT
v_call: TRBV7-9; d_call: TRBD2; clone_size: .; j_call: TRBJ2-7; cdr3_aa: CASSTVPGLAEERSEQYF; cdr3_nt: TGTGCCAGCAGCACTGTCCCGGGACTAGCGGAGGAGCGAAGTGAGCAGTACTTC
v_call: TRBV28; d_call: TRBD2; clone_size: once; j_call: TRBJ2-7; cdr3_aa: CASNTGGGYEQYF; cdr3_nt: TGTGCCAGCAACACCGGGGGGGGCTACGAGCAGTACTTC
v_call: TRBV15; d_call: .; clone_size: .; j_call: TRBJ1-6; cdr3_aa: CATNREGSPLHF; cdr3_nt: TGTGCCACCAACCGGGAGGGCTCACCCCTCCACTTT
v_call: TRBV7-2; d_call: .; clone_size: .; j_call: TRBJ1-5; cdr3_aa: CARVPTGGNNQPQHF; cdr3_nt: TGTGCCAGAGTCCCGACAGGTGGGAACAATCAGCCCCAGCATTTT
v_call: TRBV2; d_call: TRBD1; clone_size: .; j_call: TRBJ1-1; cdr3_aa: CASRLEGATEAFF; cdr3_nt: TGTGCCAGCAGGTTAGAGGGGGCCACTGAAGCTTTCTTT
v_call: TRBV7-3; d_call: .; clone_size: .; j_call: TRBJ2-2; cdr3_aa: CASSSGQNTGELFF; cdr3_nt: TGTGCCAGCAGTTCCGGACAGAACACCGGGGAGCTGTTTTTT
v_call: TRBV28; d_call: .; clone_size: .; j_call: TRBJ1-6; cdr3_aa: CASSLVEGSYNSPLHF; cdr3_nt: TGTGCCAGCAGTTTGGTTGAGGGCTCCTATAATTCACCCCTCCACTTT
v_call: TRBV12-3/TRBV12-4; d_call: .; clone_size: .; j_call: TRBJ1-1; cdr3_aa: CASKGGIEAFF; cdr3_nt: TGTGCCAGCAAGGGGGGGATTGAAGCTTTCTTT
v_call: TRBV7-6; d_call: .; clone_size: .; j_call: TRBJ2-5; cdr3_aa: CAVSPVGPLAETQYF; cdr3_nt: TGTGCCGTATCCCCGGTTGGGCCACTCGCGGAGACCCAGTACTTC
v_call: TRBV12-3/TRBV12-4; d_call: .; clone_size: .; j_call: TRBJ1-2; cdr3_aa: CASSDGDGYTF; cdr3_nt: TGTGCCAGCAGTGACGGGGATGGCTACACCTTC
v_call: TRBV6-1; d_call: .; clone_size: .; j_call: TRBJ1-1; cdr3_aa: CASSEAFGQPNTEAFF; cdr3_nt: TGTGCCAGCAGTGAAGCGTTCGGACAGCCGAACACTGAAGCTTTCTTT
v_call: TRBV7-9; d_call: TRBD2; clone_size: once; j_call: TRBJ2-5; cdr3_aa: CASSLEGLVGETQYF; cdr3_nt: TGTGCCAGCAGCTTAGAGGGACTAGTGGGGGAGACCCAGTACTTC
v_call: TRBV7-2; d_call: .; clone_size: .; j_call: TRBJ1-5; cdr3_aa: CASSSNLNSNQPQHF; cdr3_nt: TGTGCCAGCAGCTCCAACCTAAATAGCAATCAGCCCCAGCATTTT